This TCR beta chain came from a study of shared clonotypes between healthy human individuals. Method: immunoSEQ multiplex PCR; TCRdb's copy keeps in-frame clones and lacks some. Of about 1,500,000 clones listed, around 97% are singletons. The CDR3 covers 14 residues. Germline V gene data show CDR1 as MNHNS and CDR2 as SASEGT. The chain uses TRBV6-1 and TRBJ2-3; TRBD1 agrees at 7 bases. The source is a young man in good health. Sequenced input: naive CD4+ T cells sorted from blood. The subset here: CD45RA+ positively selected. CDR3 protein: CATRQGVGTDTQYF. CDR3 bases: TGTGCGACCAGGCAGGGGGTTGGGACAGATACGCAGTATTTT.